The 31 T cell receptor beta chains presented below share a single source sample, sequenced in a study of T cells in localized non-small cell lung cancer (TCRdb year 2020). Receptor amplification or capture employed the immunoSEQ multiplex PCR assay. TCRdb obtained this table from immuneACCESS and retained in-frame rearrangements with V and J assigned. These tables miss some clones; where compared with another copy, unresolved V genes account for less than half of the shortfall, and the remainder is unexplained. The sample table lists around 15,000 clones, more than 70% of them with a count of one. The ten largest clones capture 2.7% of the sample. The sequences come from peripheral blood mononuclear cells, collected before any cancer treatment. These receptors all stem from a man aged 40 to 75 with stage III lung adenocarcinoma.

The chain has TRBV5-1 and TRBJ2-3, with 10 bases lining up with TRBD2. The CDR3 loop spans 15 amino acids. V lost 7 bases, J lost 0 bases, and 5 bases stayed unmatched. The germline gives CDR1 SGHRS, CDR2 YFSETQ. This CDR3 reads CASGGTSDSTDTQYF. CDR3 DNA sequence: TGCGCCAGCGGTGGGACTAGCGATAGCACAGATACGCAGTATTTT.

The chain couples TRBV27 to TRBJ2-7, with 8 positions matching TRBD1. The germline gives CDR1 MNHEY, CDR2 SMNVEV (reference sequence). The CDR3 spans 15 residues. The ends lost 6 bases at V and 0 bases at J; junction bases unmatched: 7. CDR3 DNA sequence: TGTGCCAGCAGCCCGGACAGGGCAAGCTCCTACGAGCAGTACTTC. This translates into CASSPDRASSYEQYF.

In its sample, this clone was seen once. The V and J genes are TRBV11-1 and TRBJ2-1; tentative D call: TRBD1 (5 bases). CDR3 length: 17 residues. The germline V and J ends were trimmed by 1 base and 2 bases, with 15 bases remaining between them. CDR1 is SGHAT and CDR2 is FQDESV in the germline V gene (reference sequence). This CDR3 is CASSLVQGHLTYNEQFF. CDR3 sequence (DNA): TGTGCCAGCAGCTTAGTCCAAGGACACCTGACCTACAATGAGCAGTTCTTC.

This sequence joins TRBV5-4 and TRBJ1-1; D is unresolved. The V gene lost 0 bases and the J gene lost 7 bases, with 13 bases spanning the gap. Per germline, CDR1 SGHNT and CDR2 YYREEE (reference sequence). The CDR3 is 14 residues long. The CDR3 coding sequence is TGTGCCAGCAGCTTGGGGTCTGGGTCGGGTGAAGCTTTCTTT. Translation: CASSLGSGSGEAFF.

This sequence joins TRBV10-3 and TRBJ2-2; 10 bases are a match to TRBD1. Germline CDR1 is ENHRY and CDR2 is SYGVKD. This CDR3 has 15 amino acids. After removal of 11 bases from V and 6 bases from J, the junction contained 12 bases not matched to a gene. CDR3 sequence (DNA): TGTGCCGTCCAGGGACAGGGGCGGGGACCCGGGGAGCTGTTTTTT. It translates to CAVQGQGRGPGELFF.

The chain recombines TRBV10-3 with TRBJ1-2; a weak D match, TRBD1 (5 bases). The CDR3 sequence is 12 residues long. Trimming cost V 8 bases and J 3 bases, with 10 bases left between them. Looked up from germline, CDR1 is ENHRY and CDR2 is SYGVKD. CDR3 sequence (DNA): TGTGCCATCCGGGGGGGAGACTATGGCTACACCTTC. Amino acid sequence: CAIRGGDYGYTF.

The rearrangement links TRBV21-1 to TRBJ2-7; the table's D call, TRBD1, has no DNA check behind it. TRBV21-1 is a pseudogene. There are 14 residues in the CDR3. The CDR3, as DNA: TGTGCCAGCACAGCCCCGACAGGGACCCACGAGCAGTACTTC. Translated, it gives CASTAPTGTHEQYF.

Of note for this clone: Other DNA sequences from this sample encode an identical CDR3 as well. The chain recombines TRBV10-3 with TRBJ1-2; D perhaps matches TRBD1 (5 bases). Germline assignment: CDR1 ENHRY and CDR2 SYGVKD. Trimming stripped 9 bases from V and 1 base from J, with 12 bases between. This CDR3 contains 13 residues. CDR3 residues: CAICRDLNYGYTF. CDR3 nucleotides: TGTGCCATTTGCCGGGACCTTAACTATGGCTACACCTTC.

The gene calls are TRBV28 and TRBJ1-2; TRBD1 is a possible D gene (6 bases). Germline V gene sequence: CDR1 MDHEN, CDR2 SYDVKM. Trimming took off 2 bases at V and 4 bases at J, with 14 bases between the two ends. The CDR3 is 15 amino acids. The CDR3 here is CASSLGGARVYGYTF. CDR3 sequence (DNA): TGTGCCAGCAGTTTAGGGGGGGCGCGGGTCTATGGCTACACCTTC.

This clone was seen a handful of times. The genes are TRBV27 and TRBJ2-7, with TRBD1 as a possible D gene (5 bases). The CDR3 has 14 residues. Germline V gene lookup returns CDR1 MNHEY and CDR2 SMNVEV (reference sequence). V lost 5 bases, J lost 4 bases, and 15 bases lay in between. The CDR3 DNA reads TGTGCCAGCAGTAGTTTATTGACAGAGTACGAGCAGTACTTC. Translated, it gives CASSSLLTEYEQYF.

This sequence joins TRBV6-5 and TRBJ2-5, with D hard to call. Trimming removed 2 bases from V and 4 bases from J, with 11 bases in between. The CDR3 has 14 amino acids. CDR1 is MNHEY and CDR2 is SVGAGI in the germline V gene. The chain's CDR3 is CASSYQTVRETQYF. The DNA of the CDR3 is TGTGCCAGCAGTTACCAAACCGTTAGAGAGACCCAGTACTTC.

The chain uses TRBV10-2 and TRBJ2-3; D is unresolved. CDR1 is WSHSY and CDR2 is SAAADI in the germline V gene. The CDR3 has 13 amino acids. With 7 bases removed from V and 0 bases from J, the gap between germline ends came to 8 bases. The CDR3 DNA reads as TGCGCCAGCACCCCATTTAGCACAGATACGCAGTATTTT. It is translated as CASTPFSTDTQYF.

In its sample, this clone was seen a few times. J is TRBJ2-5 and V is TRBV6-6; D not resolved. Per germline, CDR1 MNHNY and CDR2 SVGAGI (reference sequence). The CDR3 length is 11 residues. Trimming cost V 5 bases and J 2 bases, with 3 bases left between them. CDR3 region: CASSGQETQYF. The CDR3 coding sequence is TGTGCCAGCAGTGGGCAAGAGACCCAGTACTTC.

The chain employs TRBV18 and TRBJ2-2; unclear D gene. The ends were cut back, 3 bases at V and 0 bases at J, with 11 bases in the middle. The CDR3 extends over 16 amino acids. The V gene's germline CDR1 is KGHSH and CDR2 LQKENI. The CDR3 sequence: CASSPLGRTNTGELFF. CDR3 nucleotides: TGTGCCAGCTCACCTCTGGGCAGGACGAACACCGGGGAGCTGTTTTTT.

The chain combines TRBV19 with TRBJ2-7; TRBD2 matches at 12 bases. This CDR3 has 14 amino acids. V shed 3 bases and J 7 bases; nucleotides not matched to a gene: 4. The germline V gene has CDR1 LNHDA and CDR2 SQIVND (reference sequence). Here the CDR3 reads CASSILAGGREQYF. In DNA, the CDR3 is TGTGCCAGTAGTATTCTAGCGGGAGGGCGGGAGCAGTACTTC. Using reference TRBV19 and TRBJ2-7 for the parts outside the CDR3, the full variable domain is DGGITQSPKYLFRKEGQNVTLSCEQNLNHDAMYWYRQDPGQGLRLIYYSQIVNDFQKGDIAEGYSVSREKKESFPLTVTSAQKNPTAFYLCASSILAGGREQYFGPGTRLTVT.

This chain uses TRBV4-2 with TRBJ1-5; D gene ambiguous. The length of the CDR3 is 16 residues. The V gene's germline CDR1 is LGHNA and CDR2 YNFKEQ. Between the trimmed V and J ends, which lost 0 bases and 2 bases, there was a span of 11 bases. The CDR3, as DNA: TGTGCCAGCAGCCAAGAGCTTGGAGGGCGCAATCAGCCCCAGCATTTT. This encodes CASSQELGGRNQPQHF.

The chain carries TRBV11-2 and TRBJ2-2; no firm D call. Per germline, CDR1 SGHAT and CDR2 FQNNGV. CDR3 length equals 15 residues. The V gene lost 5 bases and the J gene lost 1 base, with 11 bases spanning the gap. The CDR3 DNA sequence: TGTGCCAGCAGCCCCAGTTTCCGGAACACCGGGGAGCTGTTTTTT. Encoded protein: CASSPSFRNTGELFF.

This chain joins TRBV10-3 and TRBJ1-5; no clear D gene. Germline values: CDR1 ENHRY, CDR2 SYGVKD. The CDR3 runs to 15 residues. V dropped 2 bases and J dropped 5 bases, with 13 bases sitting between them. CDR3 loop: CAISEKNGRDQPQHF. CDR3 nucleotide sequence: TGTGCCATCAGTGAGAAAAACGGGAGAGATCAGCCCCAGCATTTT.

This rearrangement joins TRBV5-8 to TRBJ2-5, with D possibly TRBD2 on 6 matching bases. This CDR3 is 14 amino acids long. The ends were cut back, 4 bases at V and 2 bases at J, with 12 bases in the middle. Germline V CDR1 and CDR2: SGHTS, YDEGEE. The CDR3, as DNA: TGTGCCAGCAGCCCGAGCGGGCTTCAAGAGACCCAGTACTTC. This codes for CASSPSGLQETQYF.

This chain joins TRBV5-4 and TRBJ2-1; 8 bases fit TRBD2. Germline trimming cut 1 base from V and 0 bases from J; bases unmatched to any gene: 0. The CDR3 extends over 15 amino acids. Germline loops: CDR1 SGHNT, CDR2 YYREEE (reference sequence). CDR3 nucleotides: TGTGCCAGCAGCTTGAGCGGGAGCTCCTACAATGAGCAGTTCTTC. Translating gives CASSLSGSSYNEQFF.

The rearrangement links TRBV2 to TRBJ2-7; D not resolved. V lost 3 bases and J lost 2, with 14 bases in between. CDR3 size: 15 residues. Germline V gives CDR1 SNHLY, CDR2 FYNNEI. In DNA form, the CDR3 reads TGTGCCAGCAGTGAGGGCCCATTCTCAGCCTACGAGCAGTACTTC. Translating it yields CASSEGPFSAYEQYF.

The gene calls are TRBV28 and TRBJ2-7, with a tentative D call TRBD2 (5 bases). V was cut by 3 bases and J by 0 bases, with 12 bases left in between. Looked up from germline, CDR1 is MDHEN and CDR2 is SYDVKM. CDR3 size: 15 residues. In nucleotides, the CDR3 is TGTGCCAGCAGTTTTGGACTTGTCAACTCCTACGAGCAGTACTTC. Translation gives CASSFGLVNSYEQYF. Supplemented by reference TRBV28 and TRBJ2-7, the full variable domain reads DVKVTQSSRYLVKRTGEKVFLECVQDMDHENMFWYRQDPGLGLRLIYFSYDVKMKEKGDIPEGYSVSREKKERFSLILESASTNQTSMYLCASSFGLVNSYEQYFGPGTRLTVT.

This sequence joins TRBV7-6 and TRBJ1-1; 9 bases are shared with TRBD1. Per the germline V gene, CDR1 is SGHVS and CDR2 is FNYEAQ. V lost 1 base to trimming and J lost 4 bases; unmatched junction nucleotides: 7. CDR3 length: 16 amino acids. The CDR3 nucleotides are TGTGCCAGCAGCTTAGGGGGACAGGGAGGGAGCACTGAAGCTTTCTTT. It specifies CASSLGGQGGSTEAFF.

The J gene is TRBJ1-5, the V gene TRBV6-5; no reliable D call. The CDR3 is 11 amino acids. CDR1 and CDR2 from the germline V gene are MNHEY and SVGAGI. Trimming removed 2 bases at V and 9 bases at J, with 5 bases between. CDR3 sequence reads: CASSYTLPQHF. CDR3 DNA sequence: TGTGCCAGCAGTTACACATTGCCCCAGCATTTT.

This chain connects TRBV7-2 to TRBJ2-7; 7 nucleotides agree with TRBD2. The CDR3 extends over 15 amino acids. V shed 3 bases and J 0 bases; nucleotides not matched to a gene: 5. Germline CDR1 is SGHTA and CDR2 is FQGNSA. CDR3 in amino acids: CASSLGAGFSYEQYF. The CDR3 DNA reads TGTGCCAGCAGCTTGGGAGCGGGGTTCTCCTACGAGCAGTACTTC.

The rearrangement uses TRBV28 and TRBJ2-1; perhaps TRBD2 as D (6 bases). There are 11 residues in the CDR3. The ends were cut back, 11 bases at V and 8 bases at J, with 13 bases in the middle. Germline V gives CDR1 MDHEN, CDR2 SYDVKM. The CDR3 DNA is TGTGCCGGAGGGCCTGGGGATGAGCAGTTCTTC. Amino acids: CAGGPGDEQFF.

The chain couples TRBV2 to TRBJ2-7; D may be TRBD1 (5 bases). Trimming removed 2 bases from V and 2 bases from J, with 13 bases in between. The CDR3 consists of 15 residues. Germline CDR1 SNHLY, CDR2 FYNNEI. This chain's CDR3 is CASSESGFFAYEQYF. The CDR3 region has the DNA TGTGCCAGCAGTGAATCAGGGTTCTTTGCCTACGAGCAGTACTTC.

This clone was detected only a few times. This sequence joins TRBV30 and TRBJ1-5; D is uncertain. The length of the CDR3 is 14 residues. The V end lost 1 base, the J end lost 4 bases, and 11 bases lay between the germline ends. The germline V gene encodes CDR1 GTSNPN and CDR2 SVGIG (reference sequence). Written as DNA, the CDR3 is TGTGCCTGGAGTGACCTGACTGGAAATCAGCCCCAGCATTTT. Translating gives CAWSDLTGNQPQHF.

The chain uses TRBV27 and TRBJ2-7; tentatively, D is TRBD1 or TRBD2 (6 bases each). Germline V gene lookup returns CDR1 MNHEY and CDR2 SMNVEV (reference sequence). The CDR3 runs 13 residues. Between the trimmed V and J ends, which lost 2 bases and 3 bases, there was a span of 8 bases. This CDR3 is CASSLKGGYEQYF. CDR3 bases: TGTGCCAGCAGTTTAAAGGGGGGCTACGAGCAGTACTTC.

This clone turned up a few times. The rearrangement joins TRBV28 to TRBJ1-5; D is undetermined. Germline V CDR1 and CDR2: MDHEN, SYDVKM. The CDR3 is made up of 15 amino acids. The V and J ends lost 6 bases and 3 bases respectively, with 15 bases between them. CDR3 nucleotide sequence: TGTGCCAGCAGGCGGACGGCGGGCTCCAATCAGCCCCAGCATTTT. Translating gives CASRRTAGSNQPQHF.

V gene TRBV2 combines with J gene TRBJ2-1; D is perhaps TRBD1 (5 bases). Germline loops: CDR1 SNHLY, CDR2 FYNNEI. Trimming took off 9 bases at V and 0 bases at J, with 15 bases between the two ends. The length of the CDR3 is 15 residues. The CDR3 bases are TGTGCCAGTTATAGACAGACGAGCTCCTACAATGAGCAGTTCTTC. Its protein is CASYRQTSSYNEQFF.